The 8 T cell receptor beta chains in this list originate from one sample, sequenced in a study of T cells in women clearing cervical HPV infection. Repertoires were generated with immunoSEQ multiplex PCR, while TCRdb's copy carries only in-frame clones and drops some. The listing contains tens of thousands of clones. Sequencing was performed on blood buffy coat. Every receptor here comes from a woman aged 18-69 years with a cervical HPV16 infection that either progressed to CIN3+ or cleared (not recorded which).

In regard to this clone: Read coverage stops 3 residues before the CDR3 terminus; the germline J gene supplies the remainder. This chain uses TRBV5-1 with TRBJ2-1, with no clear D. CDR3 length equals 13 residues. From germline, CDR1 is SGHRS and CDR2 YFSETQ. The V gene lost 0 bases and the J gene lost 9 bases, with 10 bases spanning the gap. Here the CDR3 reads CASSLVGSLEQFF. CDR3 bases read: TGCGCCAGCAGCTTGGTGGGCTCACTTGAG.

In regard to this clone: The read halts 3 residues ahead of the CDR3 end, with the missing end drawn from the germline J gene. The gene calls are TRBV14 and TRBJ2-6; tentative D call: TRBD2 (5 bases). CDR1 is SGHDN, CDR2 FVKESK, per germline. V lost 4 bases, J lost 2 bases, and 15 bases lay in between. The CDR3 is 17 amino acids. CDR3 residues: CASSLQRVVAGANVLTF. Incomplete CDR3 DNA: TGTGCCAGCAGCCTTCAGAGGGTGGTAGCTGGGGCCAACGTC.

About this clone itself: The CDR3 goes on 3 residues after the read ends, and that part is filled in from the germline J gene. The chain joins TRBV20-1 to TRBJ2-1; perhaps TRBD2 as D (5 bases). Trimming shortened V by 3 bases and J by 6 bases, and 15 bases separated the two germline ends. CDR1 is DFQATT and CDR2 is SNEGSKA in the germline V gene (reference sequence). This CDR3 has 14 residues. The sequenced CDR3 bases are TGCAGTGCTAGTGCGGGCAGGTTGGGCAATGAG. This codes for CSASAGRLGNE. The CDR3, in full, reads CSASAGRLGNEQFF.

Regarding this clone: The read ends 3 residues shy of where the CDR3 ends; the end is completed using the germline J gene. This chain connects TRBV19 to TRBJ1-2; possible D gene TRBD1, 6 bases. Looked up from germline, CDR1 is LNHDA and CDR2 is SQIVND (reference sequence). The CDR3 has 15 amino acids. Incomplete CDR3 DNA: TGTGCCAGTAGTATATCCTTTGGACAGAGCAATGAC. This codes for CASSISFGQSND. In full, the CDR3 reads CASSISFGQSNDYTF.

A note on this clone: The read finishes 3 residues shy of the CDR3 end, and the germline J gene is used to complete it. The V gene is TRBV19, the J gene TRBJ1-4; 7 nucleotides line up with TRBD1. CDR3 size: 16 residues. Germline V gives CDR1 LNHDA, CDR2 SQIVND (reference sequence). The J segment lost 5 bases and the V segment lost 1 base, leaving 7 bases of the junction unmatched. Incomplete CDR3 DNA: TGTGCCAGTAGTATAGGAGGGGGCGCGACAAATGAAAAA. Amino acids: CASSIGGGATNEK. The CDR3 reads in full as CASSIGGGATNEKLFF.

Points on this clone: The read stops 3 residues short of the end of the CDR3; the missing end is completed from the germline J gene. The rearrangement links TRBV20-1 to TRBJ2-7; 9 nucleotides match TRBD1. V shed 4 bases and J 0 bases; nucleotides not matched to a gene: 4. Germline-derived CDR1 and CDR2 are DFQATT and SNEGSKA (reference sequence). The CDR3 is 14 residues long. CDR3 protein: CSATRQGGSYEQYF. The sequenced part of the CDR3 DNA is TGCAGTGCTACCAGACAGGGGGGCTCCTACGAG.

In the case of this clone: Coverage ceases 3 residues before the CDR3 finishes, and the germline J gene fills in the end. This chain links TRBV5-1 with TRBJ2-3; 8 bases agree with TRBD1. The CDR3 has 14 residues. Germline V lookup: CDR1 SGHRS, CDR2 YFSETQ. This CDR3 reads CASSSGGGNQPQYF. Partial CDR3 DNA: TGCGCCAGCAGCTCAGGGGGCGGCAATCAGCCG.

CDR3 residues: CASIPTGELTEAFF. The sequenced part of the CDR3 DNA is TGTGCCAGTATCCCGACAGGAGAACTTACTGAA. The genes are TRBV19 and TRBJ1-1, with D tentatively TRBD1 (6 bases). The read ends 3 residues early relative to the CDR3; the germline J gene fills the gap. CDR3 length: 14 residues. Per the germline V gene, CDR1 is LNHDA and CDR2 is SQIVND (reference sequence). With 7 bases removed from V and 5 bases from J, the gap between germline ends came to 17 bases.